This T cell receptor (beta chain) is from a study of blood T cell repertoires in COVID-19. Clones were read by immunoSEQ multiplex PCR, and TCRdb kept only the in-frame ones, dropping some. The table lists about 400,000 clones, about 88% of them singletons. Germline CDR1 reads KGHSH; CDR2 reads LQKENI. The J segment lost 5 bases and the V segment lost 7 bases, leaving 8 bases of the junction unmatched. This CDR3 spans 16 amino acids. The rearrangement joins TRBV18 to TRBJ2-3; TRBD2 matches 14 bases. The source of this sequence is a human donor in a cohort sampled during active COVID-19. Sequenced material: peripheral blood. The CDR3 region is CASFPGLAGVGDTQYF. CDR3 DNA: TGTGCCAGCTTCCCGGGACTAGCGGGAGTAGGAGATACGCAGTATTTT.